This T cell receptor (beta chain) was sequenced for a study of cytomegalovirus exposure and HLA in healthy donors (dated by TCRdb to about 2017). Regarding the study in general: An earlier analysis of 587 of the donors reported approximately 300 Gb of sequence data and 117 million unique TCR beta sequences obtained from approximately 180 million T cells. Approximately 300 gigabases of sequencing data and roughly 80 million unique TCR sequences made up an early release that covered 500 to 650 HLA-typed donors. The genetic ancestry cluster associated with self-reported Caucasian donors included about 84% of the roughly 360 genotyped donors. The study aimed to test whether signatures of past pathogen exposure could be identified by cataloging public T cell receptors. The study profiled the T cell repertoires of hundreds of subjects by immunosequencing and related them to cytomegalovirus serostatus. Along with the roughly 700-subject first cohort, a separate validation cohort of over 90 different subjects was used. To predict cytomegalovirus infection status, the study brought together high-throughput TCR immunosequencing, statistical association of individual TCRs with disease status, and machine learning. A later analysis re-analyzed previously published TCR beta repertoires from several hundred donors and added high-resolution HLA genotyping to study TCR occurrence patterns. Rather than drawing on any new phenotypic data, the later analysis identified candidate immune exposures from TCR beta sequences and the way those sequences occurred across donors. To decide whether each TCR beta V gene segment behaved as functional or pseudogenic, an earlier analysis of fewer than 750 of the donors relied on high-throughput TCR beta sequencing. Donor age, sex, ethnicity and CMV serostatus were collected together with the repertoire data. A later genetic analysis took genome-wide SNP genotypes for about 60% of the roughly 670 donors and used that subset as a discovery cohort. Every repertoire in the discovery cohort had been generated on one and the same sequencing platform. HLA typing included class I and class II loci at four-digit resolution. The number of donors typed differed by locus, with roughly 629-640 for A, B, C, DRB1 and DQB1, roughly 550 for DQA1, about 610 for DPA1, and approximately 470 for DPB1. Four or five DR-DQ haplotypes were handled as single units for association and clustering because linkage in the cohort was strong. On average, around 200,000 unique TCR beta nucleotide sequences were sequenced per donor among several hundred genotyped donors of the cohort, with around 19% of those sequences being non-productive. Study-wide conclusions, independent of this receptor: Because the 87-base-pair reads could not distinguish some IMGT-functional V segments, including TRBV6-2 and TRBV6-3, those segments were excluded. Several of the top co-occurrence clusters appeared to be linked to parvovirus B19, influenza, CMV and Epstein-Barr virus, according to a later analysis. Because counts were too low, around 17 rarely observed V segments, including chromosome 9 orphons, were left out of the earlier analysis of some 600 of the donors. In an earlier analysis of approximately 590 of the donors, most TCR beta V segments appeared in productive rearrangements about 87% or about 30% of the time, broadly matching IMGT annotations. The cohort was sequenced for TCR beta chains only, and without alpha or paired-chain data the features that could be detected were limited. In a later genetic analysis, a missense DCLRE1C variant was associated with V-gene and J-gene trimming of TCR beta chains, and the association was replicated in an independent cohort. In a later genetic analysis, fewer N-insertions in productive TCRs were reported among donors in an Asian-associated ancestry cluster than the approximately 630-donor mean. The authors suggested that the approach could potentially be extended to other disease states and immunological phenotypes. A total of some 180 TCR beta chains were listed by the study as associated with cytomegalovirus. A later analysis found that HLA-associated TCR beta chains were more clonally expanded and had lower generation probabilities than equally common non-associated chains. A few of the identified cytomegalovirus-associated TCR beta chains were confirmed in vitro to be specific for cytomegalovirus antigens. Most TCR sequences were observed very rarely across donors, whereas some public TCRs were present in many individuals. In a later analysis, TCR association rates were found to vary across HLA loci, with the most associated TCRs seen for DRB1 alleles and the fewest for HLA-C alleles. Because HLA typing was unavailable for some donors at each locus, only the typed subset was used in association tests. A further reported finding was that TCR beta sequences accurately predicted the HLA-A and HLA-B alleles for most subjects in the first cohort. Sequencing depth was assumed to be roughly uniform across donors in the presence/absence analyses, though that assumption may not hold. A cluster of highly shared sequence variants was judged likely to represent a technical artifact of the sequencing pipeline. Cytomegalovirus status was reported to be diagnosed by the classifier with high specificity and sensitivity in both the original and validation cohorts. Linkage disequilibrium might explain the correlated functional status among segregating V segments, but an unknown experimental factor could not be ruled out. At a false discovery rate of 0.05, a later analysis linked about 17,000 TCR beta sequences to specific HLA alleles. Most CMV-associated TCR beta chains appeared to be HLA-restricted in a later analysis, and the HLA associations seemed to be driven largely by CMV exposure. Assigning TCR associations to individual alleles was difficult when HLA alleles, especially DR and DQ, strongly co-occurred. For the cohort, immune exposure information was limited to CMV serostatus.

In total, 666 healthy bone marrow donors made up the cohort. At the time of sampling, every cohort member was nominally healthy, though immune exposures that went unrecorded were likely present. The donor tested CMV seropositive and was one of the 289 seropositive cohort members. A peripheral blood sample was collected from each donor, and TCR beta sequencing was performed on peripheral blood mononuclear cells. Genomic DNA was extracted from the blood cell samples with the Qiagen DNeasy Blood Extraction Kit. After removal of 6 bases from V and 0 bases from J, the junction retains 8 bases not matched to a gene. The germline V gene supplies CDR1 MGHRA and CDR2 YSYEKL. The CDR3 measures 16 amino acids from cysteine to phenylalanine. Only the CDR3 DNA is retained, 48 bases long and in frame from the first base. This clone occurred a few times. Its antigen has not been determined. Base qualities are missing; no much larger clone stands one base away.

Library creation used the immunoSEQ multiplex PCR assay. For the multiplex PCR, a mixture combining 60 forward primers for TCR Vbeta segments and 13 reverse primers for TCR Jbeta segments was used. The CDR3 region of rearranged TCR beta genes was amplified from genomic DNA by a multiplex PCR assay. On the Illumina HiSeq System, the amplified TCR beta libraries were sequenced as 87-base-pair reads. The authors processed their data as follows. A later analysis tallied 70 million to 100 million unique TCR beta chains across the approximately 670 repertoires, and some 10 million of those chains were shared by two or more donors. To remove PCR and sequencing errors, raw reads were error-corrected and collapsed into unique sequences using a nearest-neighbor algorithm that merged closely related sequences. To assign V, D and J gene segments, CDR3 sequences were aligned to IMGT reference sequences. For a sequence to be retained, a match of at least six nucleotides was required to both a V gene segment and a J gene segment. A rearrangement counted as productive if the CDR3 had no stop codons and remained in frame with V and J, and every other rearrangement counted as non-productive. Following IMGT convention, CDR3 was defined as the stretch from the second conserved V-encoded cysteine up to the conserved J-encoded phenylalanine. The earlier analysis of about 530 of the donors excluded any sequence lacking an unambiguous match to a single V gene segment. An earlier analysis of a few hundred of the donors called V segments functional above 56.7% productive rearrangements and segregating when the between-donor standard deviation exceeded 5%. A statistical classification framework was developed to diagnose cytomegalovirus status using the catalog of TCR beta chain sequences. In a later analysis, V and J genes were assigned by comparing TCR nucleotide sequences against IMGT/GENE-DB human TR gene sequences. Using the TCRdist pipeline, a later analysis assigned CDR3 sequences along with most-parsimonious VDJ recombination scenarios. In a later analysis, every TCR beta chain was defined by the combination of its CDR3 amino acid sequence and its V-gene family, and reads without a unique V-gene family were dropped. In a later analysis, several hundred highly shared, low-generation-probability nucleotide sequences were removed to address suspected cross-contamination and a sequencing artifact. In a later analysis, a clonal expansion index was calculated for each public chain from normalized within-repertoire ranks of inferred template counts. A later analysis computed generation probabilities with a VDJ recombination model fitted to out-of-frame rearrangements, and checked the results against IGoR. In a later analysis, TCR-TCR, TCR-HLA and TCR-CMV co-occurrence was scored with hypergeometric tests, and a repertoire-size bias correction was applied to TCR pairs. In a later analysis, false discovery rates were estimated by permuting HLA or CMV assignments 20 times. A later analysis grouped co-occurring TCRs with DBSCAN, adding TCRdist sequence similarity when clustering within HLA-allele-positive subsets. Co-occurrence clustering excluded repertoires with fewer than 30,000 or more than 120,000 public chains, plus five with anomalous nucleotide sharing. TCRdb took this table from immuneACCESS and kept in-frame rearrangements with V and J called. Such tables lack part of the clones; where checked against another copy, unresolved V genes explain under half of the gap, and the rest is unexplained. V and J calls and clone size follow that table, whereas D and trimming were derived from the DNA. Here the sample has roughly 100,000 clones; about 13% occur a single time. In total, the top ten clones hold around 15% of the sample.

The chain couples TRBV4-1 to TRBJ2-3; 8 bases in the middle match TRBD2. This sequence was found in a man aged 40-49 years in good health and CMV-seropositive. Sequenced material: PBMCs. The sequenced DNA: TGCGCCAGCAGAACTCGGGAGGGGAGTAGCACAGATACGCAGTATTTT. It is translated as CASRTREGSSTDTQYF.